Shown below are 4 T cell receptor beta chains from a single sample sequenced in a study of cytotoxic CD8 clonotypes in ibrutinib-treated CLL. Profiling relied on immunoSEQ multiplex PCR, and the TCRdb table lists in-frame clones only, not all of them. The profile shows 50,000 to 65,000 clones, around 60% of them singletons. The source material was PBMCs, sampled after 12 months of ibrutinib treatment. Source of these receptors: a human donor with chronic lymphocytic leukemia.

The chain recombines TRBV28 with TRBJ2-2, with D unresolved. Germline V gene data show CDR1 as MDHEN and CDR2 as SYDVKM. The CDR3 runs to 13 residues. Deletions cut 7 bases from V and 1 base from J, with 7 bases between. The DNA for the CDR3 is TGTGCCAGCATCCACCAGAACACCGGGGAGCTGTTTTTT. Translation: CASIHQNTGELFF.

The rearrangement joins TRBV5-1 to TRBJ2-5; D assignment may be TRBD1 or TRBD2 (5 bases each). CDR3 length equals 14 residues. CDR1 and CDR2 from the germline V gene are SGHRS and YFSETQ. The V end was cut by 5 bases, the J end by 4 bases, with 15 bases between. The DNA for the CDR3 is TGCGCCAGCAGGTCCCGAGGGGCATCAGAGACCCAGTACTTC. Its translation: CASRSRGASETQYF.

The chain is built from TRBV11-2 and TRBJ2-2; D possibly matches TRBD1 or TRBD2 (5 bases each). Germline V lookup: CDR1 SGHAT, CDR2 FQNNGV. Between the trimmed V and J ends, which lost 1 base and 6 bases, there was a span of 6 bases. The CDR3 has 13 residues. The CDR3 loop is CASSLVGAGELFF. Written as DNA, the CDR3 is TGTGCCAGCAGCTTAGTGGGGGCCGGGGAGCTGTTTTTT.

This chain uses TRBV15 with TRBJ1-1; D is unclear. There are 14 residues in the CDR3. CDR1 is LNHNV and CDR2 is YYDKDF in the germline V gene (reference sequence). Trimming shortened V by 1 base and J by 0 bases, and 6 bases separated the two germline ends. CDR3 nucleotide sequence: TGTGCCACCAGCAGAGGGACGCTGAACACTGAAGCTTTCTTT. It codes for CATSRGTLNTEAFF.